Following are 2 T cell receptor beta chains from one sample sequenced in a study of sequential checkpoint blockade in melanoma. Measured with immunoSEQ multiplex PCR; TCRdb has only the in-frame clones, and not every one. The sample lists approximately 5,700 clones; roughly 87% were seen once. The treatment was: randomized to nivolumab then ipilimumab (arm A) or the reverse (arm B). The material sequenced was CD8+ T cells sorted from blood (inferred from file names), taken from a patient given nivolumab and ipilimumab in sequence. These TCRs come from a human donor with melanoma.

The chain recombines TRBV6-1 with TRBJ1-5; tentative D call: TRBD1 (6 bases). Trimming took 3 bases from V and 1 from J, leaving 10 bases between them. CDR3 length equals 15 residues. In germline, CDR1 is MNHNS, CDR2 SASEGT. CDR3 coding DNA: TGTGCCAGCAGTGACTGGGACACCAGCAATCAGCCCCAGCATTTT. It yields the protein CASSDWDTSNQPQHF.

The genes are TRBV11-2 and TRBJ2-3; 7 bases map to TRBD2. CDR1 is SGHAT, CDR2 FQNNGV, per germline. CDR3 length equals 17 residues. V was pared by 3 bases and J by 7 bases, with 16 bases of the junction left unmatched. The CDR3 loop is CASSFVPLAGVSHTQYF. Here the CDR3 DNA reads TGTGCCAGCAGCTTCGTCCCCCTGGCGGGAGTTTCGCATACGCAGTATTTT.